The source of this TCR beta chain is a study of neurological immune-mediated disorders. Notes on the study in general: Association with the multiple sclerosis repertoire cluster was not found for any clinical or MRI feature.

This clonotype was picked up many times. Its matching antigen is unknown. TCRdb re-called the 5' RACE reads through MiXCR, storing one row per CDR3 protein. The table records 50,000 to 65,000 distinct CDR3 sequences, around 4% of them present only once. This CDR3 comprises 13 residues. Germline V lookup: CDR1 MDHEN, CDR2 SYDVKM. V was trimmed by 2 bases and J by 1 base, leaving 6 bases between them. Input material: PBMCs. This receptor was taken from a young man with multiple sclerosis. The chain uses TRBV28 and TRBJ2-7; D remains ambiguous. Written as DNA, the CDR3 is TGTGCCAGCAGTTTAATGGGGTCCTACGAGCAGTACTTC. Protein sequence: CASSLMGSYEQYF.